This T cell receptor (beta chain) was identified during a study of cytomegalovirus exposure and HLA in healthy donors. Overall study context: The 100 million to 120 million unique TCR beta sequences, from some 170 million T cells, were found by an earlier analysis. Findings of the study overall: 150 or so TCR beta chains were listed as cytomegalovirus-associated. In a later analysis, the majority of CMV-associated beta chains seemingly showed HLA restriction.

Remarks on this clone: Its antigen is not known.

Germline values: CDR1 MGHRA, CDR2 YSYEKL. CDR3 length: 15 residues. V gave up 1 base and J gave up 6 bases, with 16 bases separating them. In the PCR, 60 Vbeta and 13 Jbeta primers were used. Clones were sequenced by immunoSEQ multiplex PCR, and TCRdb holds only the in-frame ones, with some missing. The table lists tens of thousands of clones, approximately 63% of them singletons. Healthy bone marrow donors made up the cohort. The clonotype originates from a woman younger than 45 in good health and CMV-seronegative. Source material: PBMCs. This sequence joins TRBV4-1 and TRBJ2-7; D not certain. This chain's CDR3 is CASSQVSLGSGEQYF. The CDR3 nucleotides read TGCGCCAGCAGCCAAGTTAGCCTGGGTAGTGGCGAGCAGTACTTC.